The 12 T cell receptor beta chains below come from one sample, sequenced in a study of cytomegalovirus exposure and HLA in healthy donors. PCR amplification relied on 60 Vbeta primers (plus 13 Jbeta primers). Some clones are missing from TCRdb's copy, which holds only in-frame ones; the method was immunoSEQ multiplex PCR. The repertoire consists of some 150,000 clones, with 80% to 85% occurring once and the leading ten covering 1.2%. Input material: PBMCs. These receptors were obtained from a female donor in good health and CMV-seronegative.

This clone was detected only once. The chain combines TRBV5-1 with TRBJ2-1, with 8 bases matching TRBD1. The CDR3 has 14 amino acids. CDR1 and CDR2 (germline): SGHRS, YFSETQ. The V and J ends lost 0 bases and 5 bases, in that order; junction bases with no gene match: 1. The CDR3 nucleotides are TGCGCCAGCAGCTTGGGGACAGGGAACAATGAGCAGTTCTTC. Residues: CASSLGTGNNEQFF. Supplemented by reference TRBV5-1 and TRBJ2-1, the full variable domain reads KAGVTQTPRYLIKTRGQQVTLSCSPISGHRSVSWYQQTPGQGLQFLFEYFSETQRNKGNFPGRFSGRQFSNSRSEMNVSTLELGDSALYLCASSLGTGNNEQFFGPGTRLTVL.

The chain's CDR3 is CASSLAERQGSGELFF. In DNA form, the CDR3 reads TGCGCCAGCAGCTTGGCCGAGCGTCAGGGAAGCGGGGAGCTGTTTTTT. The gene calls are TRBV5-1 and TRBJ2-2; D possibly corresponds to TRBD1 (5 bases). The CDR3 has 16 amino acids. Germline values: CDR1 SGHRS, CDR2 YFSETQ. Trimming removed 0 bases from V and 7 bases from J, with 16 bases in between.

The CDR3 DNA reads as TGTGCCAGCAGTTTATTCAGGGAAGAAACTGGGGCCAACGTCCTGACTTTC. Protein: CASSLFREETGANVLTF. V usage is TRBV28 and J usage is TRBJ2-6, with D possibly matching TRBD1 (5 bases). The CDR3 has 17 amino acids. The V gene's germline CDR1 is MDHEN and CDR2 SYDVKM. V was clipped by 1 base and J by 2 bases, with 12 bases between them. The variable domain in full, with the rest retrieved from reference TRBV28 and TRBJ2-6, is DVKVTQSSRYLVKRTGEKVFLECVQDMDHENMFWYRQDPGLGLRLIYFSYDVKMKEKGDIPEGYSVSREKKERFSLILESASTNQTSMYLCASSLFREETGANVLTFGAGSRLTVL.

J is TRBJ2-1 and V is TRBV14; tentative D call: TRBD2 (6 bases). Between the trimmed V and J ends, which lost 5 bases and 3 bases, there was a span of 17 bases. Germline CDR1 and CDR2: SGHDN and FVKESK. This CDR3 is built from 16 residues. Here the CDR3 DNA reads TGTGCCAGCAGCACCCATACCGGGACTCTCTACAATGAGCAGTTCTTC. This gives the protein CASSTHTGTLYNEQFF.

This clone was picked up one time. The chain recombines TRBV2 with TRBJ1-5; TRBD1 agrees at 7 bases. CDR1 and CDR2 (germline): SNHLY, FYNNEI. This CDR3 has 15 amino acids. Trimming at V came to 5 bases and at J to 1 base, leaving 5 bases not matched to a gene. The CDR3 sequence is CASSRDSLSNQPQHF. DNA of the CDR3: TGTGCCAGCAGTAGGGACAGCCTAAGCAATCAGCCCCAGCATTTT.

Concerning this clone itself: At the DNA level, this CDR3 is encoded by other sequences in the same sample as well. The V call is TRBV25-1, the J call TRBJ1-2; 7 bases are shared with TRBD1. Per the germline V gene, CDR1 is MGHDK and CDR2 is SYGVNS. Trimming cost V 3 bases and J 0 bases; bases outside gene matches: 4. The CDR3 consists of 15 residues. The CDR3 loop reads CASSDPGQPNYGYTF. Written as DNA, the CDR3 is TGTGCCAGCAGTGACCCGGGACAGCCTAACTATGGCTACACCTTC.

The CDR3 spells CASIIQGDSNQPQHF. Here the CDR3 DNA reads TGTGCCAGCATTATACAGGGGGATAGCAATCAGCCCCAGCATTTT. The chain uses TRBV28 and TRBJ1-5, with 8 nucleotides matching TRBD1. The CDR3 is 15 amino acids. CDR1 MDHEN and CDR2 SYDVKM come from the germline V gene. With 7 bases clipped from V and 0 bases from J, the junction kept 5 bases outside the gene matches.

This clone was recorded a few times. The chain couples TRBV7-9 to TRBJ2-7, with D maybe TRBD2 (6 bases). Trimming stripped 5 bases from V and 1 base from J, with 12 bases between. This CDR3 comprises 14 residues. Germline assignment: CDR1 SEHNR and CDR2 FQNEAQ (reference sequence). CDR3 DNA sequence: TGTGCCAGCAGCACGACTAGAGGTTCCTACGAGCAGTACTTC. It is translated as CASSTTRGSYEQYF.

The rearrangement links TRBV5-6 to TRBJ2-7; 9 bases line up with TRBD1. V shed 2 bases and J 5 bases; nucleotides not matched to a gene: 8. The CDR3 consists of 15 residues. Germline V gene sequence: CDR1 SGHDT, CDR2 YYEEEE. DNA for the CDR3: TGTGCCAGCAGCTTTCCCGGGACAGGGTTCGACGAGCAGTACTTC. The encoded protein is CASSFPGTGFDEQYF.

The genes are TRBV5-1 and TRBJ2-1; D may be TRBD1 (5 bases). This CDR3 is 17 amino acids long. CDR1 is SGHRS, CDR2 YFSETQ, per germline. The ends were cut back, 1 base at V and 4 bases at J, with 18 bases in the middle. CDR3 protein: CASSLSARGLQYNEQFF. CDR3 bases: TGCGCCAGCAGCTTGAGTGCTAGGGGATTACAGTACAATGAGCAGTTCTTC.

In regard to this clone: One junction end does not reproduce the germline sequence, and a read error may be involved. This rearrangement joins TRBV2 to TRBJ2-5; D not resolved. Per the germline V gene, CDR1 is SNHLY and CDR2 is FYNNEI. The CDR3 totals 11 residues. CDR3 DNA sequence: TGTGCCTGCAGATATCAAGAGGCCCAGTACTTC. Protein: CACRYQEAQYF.

The rearrangement uses TRBV18 and TRBJ1-1; weak D call: TRBD1 (6 bases). The V and J ends lost 2 bases and 7 bases respectively, with 14 bases between them. CDR1 and CDR2 (germline): KGHSH, LQKENI. The CDR3 extends over 14 amino acids. The CDR3 sequence: CASSPESGESEAFF. The CDR3 DNA is TGTGCCAGCTCACCAGAATCAGGGGAGAGTGAAGCTTTCTTT. The full variable domain, its missing parts supplied by reference TRBV18 and TRBJ1-1, is NAGVMQNPRHLVRRRGQEARLRCSPMKGHSHVYWYRQLPEEGLKFMVYLQKENIIDESGMPKERFSAEFPKEGPSILRIQQVVRGDSAAYFCASSPESGESEAFFGQGTRLTVV.